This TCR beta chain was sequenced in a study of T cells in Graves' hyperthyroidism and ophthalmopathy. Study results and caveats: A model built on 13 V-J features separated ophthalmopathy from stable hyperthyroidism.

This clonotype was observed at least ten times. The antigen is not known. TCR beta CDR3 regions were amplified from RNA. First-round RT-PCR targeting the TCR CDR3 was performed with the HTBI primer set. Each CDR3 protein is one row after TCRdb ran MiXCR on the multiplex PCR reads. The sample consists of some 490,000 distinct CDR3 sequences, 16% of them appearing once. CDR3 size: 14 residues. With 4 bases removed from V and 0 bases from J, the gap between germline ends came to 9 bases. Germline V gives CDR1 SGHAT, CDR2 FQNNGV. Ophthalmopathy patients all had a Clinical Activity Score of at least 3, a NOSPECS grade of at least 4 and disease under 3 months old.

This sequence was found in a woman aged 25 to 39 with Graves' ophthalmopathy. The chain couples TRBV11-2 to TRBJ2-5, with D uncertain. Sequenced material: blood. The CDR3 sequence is CASSWGRNQETQYF. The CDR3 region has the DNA TGTGCCAGCAGCTGGGGAAGGAACCAAGAGACCCAGTACTTC.